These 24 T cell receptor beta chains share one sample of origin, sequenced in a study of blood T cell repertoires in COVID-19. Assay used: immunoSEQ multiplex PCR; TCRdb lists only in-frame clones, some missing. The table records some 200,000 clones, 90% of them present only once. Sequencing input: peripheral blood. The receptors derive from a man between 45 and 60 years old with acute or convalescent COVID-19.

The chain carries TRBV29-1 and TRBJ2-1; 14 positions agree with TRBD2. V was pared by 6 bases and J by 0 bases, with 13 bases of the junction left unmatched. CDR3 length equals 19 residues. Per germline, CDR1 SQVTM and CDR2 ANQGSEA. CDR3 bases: TGCAGCGTGACGGGACTAGCGGGAGTAGGGGGAATCTCCTACAATGAGCAGTTCTTC. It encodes CSVTGLAGVGGISYNEQFF.

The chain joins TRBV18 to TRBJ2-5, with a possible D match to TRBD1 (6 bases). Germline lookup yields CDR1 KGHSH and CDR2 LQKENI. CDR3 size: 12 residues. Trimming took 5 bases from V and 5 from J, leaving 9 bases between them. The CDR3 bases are TGTGCCAGCTCAGGACAGATGGAGACCCAGTACTTC. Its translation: CASSGQMETQYF.

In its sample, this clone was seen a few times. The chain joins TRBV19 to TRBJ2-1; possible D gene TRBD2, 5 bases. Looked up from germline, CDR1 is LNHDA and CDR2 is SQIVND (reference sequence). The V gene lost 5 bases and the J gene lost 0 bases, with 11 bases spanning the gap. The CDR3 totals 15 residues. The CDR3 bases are TGTGCCAGTAGTCCCAGTGGGAGCTCCTACAATGAGCAGTTCTTC. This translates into CASSPSGSSYNEQFF.

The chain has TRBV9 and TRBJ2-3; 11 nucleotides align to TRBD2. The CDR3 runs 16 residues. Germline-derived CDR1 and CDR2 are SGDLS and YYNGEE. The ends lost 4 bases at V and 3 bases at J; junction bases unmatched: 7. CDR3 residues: CASSKLTSGATDTQYF. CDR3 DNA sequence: TGTGCCAGCAGCAAATTGACTAGCGGGGCGACAGATACGCAGTATTTT.

The CDR3 nucleotides are TGTGCCAGCAGCCCGGGACAGGCCAGAGGAGAGACCCAGTACTTC. Translating it yields CASSPGQARGETQYF. The rearrangement uses TRBV14 and TRBJ2-5, with 8 bases fitting TRBD1. In germline, CDR1 is SGHDN, CDR2 FVKESK. Trimming removed 4 bases from V and 4 bases from J; junction bases left unmatched: 8. The CDR3 is made up of 15 amino acids.

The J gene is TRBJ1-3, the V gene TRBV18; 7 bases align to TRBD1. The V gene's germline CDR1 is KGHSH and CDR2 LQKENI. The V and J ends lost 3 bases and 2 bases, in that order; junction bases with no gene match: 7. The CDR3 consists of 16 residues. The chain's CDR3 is CASSPQDRNPGNTIYF. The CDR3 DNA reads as TGTGCCAGCTCACCCCAGGACAGGAACCCTGGAAACACCATATATTTT.

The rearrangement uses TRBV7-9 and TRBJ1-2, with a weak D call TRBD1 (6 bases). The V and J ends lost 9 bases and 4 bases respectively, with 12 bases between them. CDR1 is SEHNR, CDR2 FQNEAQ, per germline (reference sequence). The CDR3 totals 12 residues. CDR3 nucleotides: TGTGCCAGTGCACAGGGCGCCTATGGCTACACCTTC. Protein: CASAQGAYGYTF.

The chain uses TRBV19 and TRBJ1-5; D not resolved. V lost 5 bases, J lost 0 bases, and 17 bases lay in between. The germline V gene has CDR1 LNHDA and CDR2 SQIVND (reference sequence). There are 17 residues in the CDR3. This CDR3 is CASSATRNSYSNQPQHF. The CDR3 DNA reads TGTGCCAGTAGTGCAACGAGGAACTCCTATAGCAATCAGCCCCAGCATTTT.

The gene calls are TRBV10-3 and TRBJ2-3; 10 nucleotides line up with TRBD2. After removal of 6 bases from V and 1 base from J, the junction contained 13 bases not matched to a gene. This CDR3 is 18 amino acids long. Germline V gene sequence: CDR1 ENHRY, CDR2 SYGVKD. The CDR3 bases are TGTGCCATCAGCCCTGTGCTTAGCGGGGGGACCCGCACAGATACGCAGTATTTT. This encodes CAISPVLSGGTRTDTQYF.

CDR3 bases: TGTGCCAGCAGCATAAGGACAGTGAACACTGAAGCTTTCTTT. Protein: CASSIRTVNTEAFF. This sequence joins TRBV11-2 and TRBJ1-1, with a weak D call TRBD1 (6 bases). The length of the CDR3 is 14 residues. Germline CDR1 reads SGHAT; CDR2 reads FQNNGV. Trimming removed 5 bases at V and 0 bases at J, with 10 bases between.

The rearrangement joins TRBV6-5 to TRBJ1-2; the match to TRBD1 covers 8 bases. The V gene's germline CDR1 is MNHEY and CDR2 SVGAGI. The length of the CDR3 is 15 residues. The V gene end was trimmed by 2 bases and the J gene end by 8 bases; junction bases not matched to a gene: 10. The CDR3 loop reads CASSYGSRTGKGYTF. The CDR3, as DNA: TGTGCCAGCAGTTACGGGTCCCGGACAGGGAAAGGCTACACCTTC.

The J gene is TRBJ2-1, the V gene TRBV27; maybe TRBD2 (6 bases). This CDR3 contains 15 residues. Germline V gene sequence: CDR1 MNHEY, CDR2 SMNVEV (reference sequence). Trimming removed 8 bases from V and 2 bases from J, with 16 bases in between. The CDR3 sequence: CASRTRELPYNEQFF. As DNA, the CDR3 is TGTGCCAGCCGGACCCGGGAGCTCCCCTACAATGAGCAGTTCTTC.

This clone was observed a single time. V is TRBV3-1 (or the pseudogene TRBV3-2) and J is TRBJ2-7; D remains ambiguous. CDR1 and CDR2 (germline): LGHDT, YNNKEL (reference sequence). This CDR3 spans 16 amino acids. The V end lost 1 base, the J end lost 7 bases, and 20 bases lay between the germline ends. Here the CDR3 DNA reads TGTGCCAGCAGCCAAGTTAGTCCCAGAACTCTGCGGGAGCAGTACTTC. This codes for CASSQVSPRTLREQYF.

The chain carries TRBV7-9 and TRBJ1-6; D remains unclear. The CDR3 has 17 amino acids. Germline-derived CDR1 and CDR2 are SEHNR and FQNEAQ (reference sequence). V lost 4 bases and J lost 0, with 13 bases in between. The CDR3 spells CASSSPRQSSYNSPLHF. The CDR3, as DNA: TGTGCCAGCAGCTCTCCCAGACAAAGCTCCTATAATTCACCCCTCCACTTT.

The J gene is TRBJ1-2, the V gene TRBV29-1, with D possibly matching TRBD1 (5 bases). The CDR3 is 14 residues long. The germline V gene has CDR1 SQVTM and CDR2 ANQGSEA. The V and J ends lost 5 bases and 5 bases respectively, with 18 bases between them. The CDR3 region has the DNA TGCAGCGTTTGGGTTGGGAGGGGAGCGTATGGCTACACCTTC. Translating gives CSVWVGRGAYGYTF. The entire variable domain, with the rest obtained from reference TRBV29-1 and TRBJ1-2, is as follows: SAVISQKPSRDICQRGTSLTIQCQVDSQVTMMFWYRQQPGQSLTLIATANQGSEATYESGFVIDKFPISRPNLTFSTLTVSNMSPEDSSIYLCSVWVGRGAYGYTFGSGTRLTVV.

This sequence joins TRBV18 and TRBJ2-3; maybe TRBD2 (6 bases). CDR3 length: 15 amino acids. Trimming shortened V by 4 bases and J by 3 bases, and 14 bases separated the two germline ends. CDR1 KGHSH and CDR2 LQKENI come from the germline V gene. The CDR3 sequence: CASSRGTWGTDTQYF. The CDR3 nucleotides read TGTGCCAGCTCACGCGGGACTTGGGGGACAGATACGCAGTATTTT.

CDR3 in amino acids: CASSQGLGQGSTEAFF. CDR3 DNA: TGTGCCAGCAGCCAAGGTTTGGGACAGGGAAGCACTGAAGCTTTCTTT. The chain recombines TRBV14 with TRBJ1-1, with TRBD1 matching over 9 bases. The V and J ends lost 1 base and 4 bases, in that order; junction bases with no gene match: 7. Germline V gene sequence: CDR1 SGHDN, CDR2 FVKESK. The CDR3 runs 16 residues.

The CDR3 sequence is CASSLGHRNRTDTQYF. The DNA of the CDR3 is TGTGCCAGCAGCTTAGGACATAGGAATAGGACAGATACGCAGTATTTT. The gene calls are TRBV7-2 and TRBJ2-3, with D unresolved. CDR3 length equals 16 residues. The V end was cut by 1 base, the J end by 3 bases, with 14 bases between. CDR1 is SGHTA and CDR2 is FQGNSA in the germline V gene.

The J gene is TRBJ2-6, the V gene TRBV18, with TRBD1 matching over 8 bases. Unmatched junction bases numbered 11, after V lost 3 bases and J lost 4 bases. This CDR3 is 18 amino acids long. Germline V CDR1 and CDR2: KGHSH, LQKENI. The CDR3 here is CASSPGGTGLRGANVLTF. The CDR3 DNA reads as TGTGCCAGCTCACCTGGGGGGACAGGCCTTCGAGGGGCCAACGTCCTGACTTTC.

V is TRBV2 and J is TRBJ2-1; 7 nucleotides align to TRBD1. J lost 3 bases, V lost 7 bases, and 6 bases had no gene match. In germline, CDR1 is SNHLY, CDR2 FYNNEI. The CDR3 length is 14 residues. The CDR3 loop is CASTMTGIYNEQFF. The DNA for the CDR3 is TGTGCCAGCACCATGACAGGGATCTACAATGAGCAGTTCTTC. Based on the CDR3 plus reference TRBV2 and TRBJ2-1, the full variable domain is EPEVTQTPSHQVTQMGQEVILRCVPISNHLYFYWYRQILGQKVEFLVSFYNNEISEKSEIFDDQFSVERPDGSNFTLKIRSTKLEDSAMYFCASTMTGIYNEQFFGPGTRLTVL.

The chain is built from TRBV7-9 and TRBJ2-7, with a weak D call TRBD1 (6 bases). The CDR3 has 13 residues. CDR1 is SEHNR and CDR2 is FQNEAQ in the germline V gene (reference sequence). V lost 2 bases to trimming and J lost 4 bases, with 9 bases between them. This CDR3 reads CASSLRDTYEQYF. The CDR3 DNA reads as TGTGCCAGCAGCTTAAGGGACACGTACGAGCAGTACTTC.

CDR3 residues: CASSRKTVPGVVDTQYF. The CDR3 DNA follows: TGCGCCAGCAGCCGGAAGACAGTACCAGGGGTGGTAGATACGCAGTATTTT. The rearrangement uses TRBV4-3 and TRBJ2-3, with a weak D call TRBD1 (6 bases). V lost 4 bases and J 5 bases, leaving 22 bases between the germline ends. Germline CDR1 is LGHNA and CDR2 is YSLEER. The CDR3 is 17 residues long.

The CDR3 here is CASQLTGTTTEAFF. DNA for the CDR3: TGTGCCAGCCAGCTAACGGGGACAACCACTGAAGCTTTCTTT. This rearrangement joins TRBV5-6 to TRBJ1-1; perhaps TRBD1 as D (6 bases). The ends were cut back, 7 bases at V and 4 bases at J, with 17 bases in the middle. From germline, CDR1 is SGHDT and CDR2 YYEEEE. This CDR3 comprises 14 residues.

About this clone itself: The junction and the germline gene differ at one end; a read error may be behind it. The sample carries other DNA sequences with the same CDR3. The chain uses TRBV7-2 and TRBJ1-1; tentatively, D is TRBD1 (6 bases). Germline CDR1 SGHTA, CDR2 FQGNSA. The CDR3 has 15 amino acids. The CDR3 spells CASSSRPAQGGEAFF. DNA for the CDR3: TGCGCCAGCAGCTCCAGGCCGGCACAGGGCGGAGAAGCTTTCTTT.